These 23 T cell receptor beta chains came from one sample sequenced in a study of blood T cell repertoires in COVID-19. The table came from immunoSEQ multiplex PCR; TCRdb's copy has only in-frame clones and leaves some out. The sample lists fewer than 350,000 clones, over 80% occurring once. Sequenced: peripheral blood. These receptors all stem from a woman aged 45-65 years with active or convalescent COVID-19.

The gene calls are TRBV30 and TRBJ1-2; tentatively, D is TRBD1 (6 bases). CDR1 and CDR2 (germline): GTSNPN, SVGIG (reference sequence). The V end was cut by 1 base, the J end by 8 bases, with 17 bases between. The CDR3 covers 14 residues. This CDR3 is CAWSAGGLFHGYTF. CDR3 in DNA: TGTGCCTGGAGTGCGGGGGGCCTCTTCCACGGCTACACCTTC.

This chain joins TRBV2 and TRBJ2-5; TRBD2 matches at 12 bases. V lost 6 bases, J lost 14 bases, and 13 bases stayed unmatched. Germline V gene sequence: CDR1 SNHLY, CDR2 FYNNEI. This CDR3 comprises 14 residues. CDR3: CASRLAGGPSPGYF. The CDR3 coding sequence is TGTGCCAGCAGGCTAGCGGGAGGGCCCTCTCCCGGTTACTTC. Together with reference TRBV2 and TRBJ2-5, the CDR3 gives the full variable domain: EPEVTQTPSHQVTQMGQEVILRCVPISNHLYFYWYRQILGQKVEFLVSFYNNEISEKSEIFDDQFSVERPDGSNFTLKIRSTKLEDSAMYFCASRLAGGPSPGYFGPGTRLLVL.

V usage is TRBV7-9 and J usage is TRBJ2-5; D might be TRBD2 (6 bases). Germline-derived CDR1 and CDR2 are SEHNR and FQNEAQ (reference sequence). The CDR3 contains 14 residues. Between the trimmed V and J ends, which lost 2 bases and 2 bases, there was a span of 9 bases. Written as DNA, the CDR3 is TGTGCCAGCAGCTTACGGCGGGATCAAGAGACCCAGTACTTC. It specifies CASSLRRDQETQYF. The full variable domain, with the rest looked up from reference TRBV7-9 and TRBJ2-5, is DTGVSQNPRHKITKRGQNVTFRCDPISEHNRLYWYRQTLGQGPEFLTYFQNEAQLEKSRLLSDRFSAERPKGSFSTLEIQRTEQGDSAMYLCASSLRRDQETQYFGPGTRLLVL.

This clone was counted a single time. V is TRBV5-1 and J is TRBJ2-1; 9 bases are shared with TRBD1. Germline V gene lookup returns CDR1 SGHRS and CDR2 YFSETQ. V lost 7 bases to trimming and J lost 3 bases; unmatched junction nucleotides: 8. The CDR3 is made up of 15 amino acids. The chain's CDR3 is CASGKQGAGYNEQFF. In DNA, the CDR3 is TGCGCCAGCGGCAAACAGGGGGCCGGCTACAATGAGCAGTTCTTC.

The chain couples TRBV3-1 (or the pseudogene TRBV3-2) to TRBJ2-3, with 9 positions matching TRBD2. Germline V gives CDR1 LGHDT, CDR2 YNNKEL (reference sequence). The CDR3 has 17 residues. V was clipped by 1 base and J by 5 bases; unmatched bases: 10. CDR3 amino acids: CASSQAGIAGVGDTQYF. For the CDR3, the DNA is TGTGCCAGCAGCCAAGCCGGAATAGCGGGAGTCGGAGATACGCAGTATTTT.

The J gene is TRBJ2-2, the V gene TRBV7-9; 8 positions agree with TRBD2. The V gene's germline CDR1 is SEHNR and CDR2 FQNEAQ (reference sequence). Trimming cost V 2 bases and J 2 bases; bases outside gene matches: 7. This CDR3 contains 17 residues. The CDR3 DNA sequence: TGTGCCAGCAGCTTACCCCTCGGGACTAGAAACACCGGGGAGCTGTTTTTT. Its translation: CASSLPLGTRNTGELFF.

V usage is TRBV6-5 and J usage is TRBJ2-3; 8 bases are shared with TRBD2. The V gene end was trimmed by 5 bases and the J gene end by 8 bases; junction bases not matched to a gene: 3. The CDR3 is 12 amino acids. Germline CDR1 and CDR2: MNHEY and SVGAGI. Here the CDR3 reads CASSPGGGTQYF. The CDR3 DNA follows: TGTGCCAGCAGTCCGGGGGGGGGTACGCAGTATTTT.

V gene TRBV9 combines with J gene TRBJ2-5; 10 bases line up with TRBD1. The ends lost 4 bases at V and 4 bases at J; junction bases unmatched: 19. The germline V gene has CDR1 SGDLS and CDR2 YYNGEE. This CDR3 spans 19 amino acids. The CDR3 spells CASSSGQGNDGAMRETQYF. CDR3 sequence (DNA): TGTGCCAGCAGCTCGGGACAGGGGAACGATGGGGCCATGAGAGAGACCCAGTACTTC.

This chain joins TRBV19 and TRBJ1-1; TRBD1 matches 7 bases. There are 15 residues in the CDR3. CDR1 and CDR2 from the germline V gene are LNHDA and SQIVND (reference sequence). V gave up 5 bases and J gave up 3 bases; unmatched junction bases: 9. The CDR3 here is CASSEDRDPDTEAFF. Here the CDR3 DNA reads TGTGCCAGTAGTGAAGACAGGGATCCCGACACTGAAGCTTTCTTT. The full variable domain, with the rest looked up from reference TRBV19 and TRBJ1-1, is DGGITQSPKYLFRKEGQNVTLSCEQNLNHDAMYWYRQDPGQGLRLIYYSQIVNDFQKGDIAEGYSVSREKKESFPLTVTSAQKNPTAFYLCASSEDRDPDTEAFFGQGTRLTVV.

The chain carries TRBV2 and TRBJ2-3; D ambiguous. The V gene lost 7 bases and the J gene lost 0 bases, with 17 bases spanning the gap. CDR3 size: 16 residues. The germline V gene has CDR1 SNHLY and CDR2 FYNNEI. The CDR3 DNA reads as TGTGCCAGCACCCTGACGAGCGAAGCTAGCACAGATACGCAGTATTTT. Translated, it gives CASTLTSEASTDTQYF.

The chain employs TRBV27 and TRBJ1-3, with D unresolved. Germline CDR1 MNHEY, CDR2 SMNVEV (reference sequence). The CDR3 is 13 amino acids. V lost 0 bases to trimming and J lost 2 bases, with 2 bases between them. The CDR3: CASSLSTGNTIYF. CDR3 DNA sequence: TGTGCCAGCAGTTTATCTACTGGAAACACCATATATTTT.

The chain links TRBV19 to TRBJ1-2; D is unresolved. This CDR3 comprises 14 residues. V was pared by 5 bases and J by 4 bases, with 14 bases between. CDR1 and CDR2 (germline): LNHDA, SQIVND (reference sequence). The CDR3 loop reads CASSLASQAYGYTF. The CDR3 coding sequence is TGTGCCAGTAGTCTAGCGTCCCAAGCCTATGGCTACACCTTC.

The sample holds a few counts of this clone. The chain employs TRBV7-2 and TRBJ1-6; D gene unclear. CDR3 length equals 14 residues. CDR1 SGHTA and CDR2 FQGNSA come from the germline V gene. V dropped 5 bases and J dropped 6 bases, with 11 bases sitting between them. CDR3 in amino acids: CASSVHPPNSPLHF. The DNA of the CDR3 is TGTGCCAGCAGCGTACACCCACCTAATTCACCCCTCCACTTT.

The rearrangement links TRBV28 to TRBJ2-4; TRBD1 aligns across 11 bases. Germline values: CDR1 MDHEN, CDR2 SYDVKM. This CDR3 is 17 amino acids long. Losses at the gene ends were 5 bases for V and 8 bases for J; bases not matched to a gene: 14. For the CDR3, the DNA is TGTGCCAGCAGTCCAATCGACTCCCGGGACAGGGGGTACATTCAGTACTTC. Residues: CASSPIDSRDRGYIQYF.

This chain uses TRBV4-1 with TRBJ2-3; the D is unclear. From germline, CDR1 is MGHRA and CDR2 YSYEKL. V was cut by 0 bases and J by 2 bases, with 15 bases left in between. The CDR3 totals 17 residues. The CDR3: CASSQDPSRSHTDTQYF. The DNA for the CDR3 is TGCGCCAGCAGCCAAGATCCGTCCCGAAGCCACACAGATACGCAGTATTTT.

The V call is TRBV5-1, the J call TRBJ2-7, with 9 nucleotides matching TRBD2. This CDR3 contains 17 residues. V trimming: 0 bases; J trimming: 0 bases; junction bases outside the gene matches: 7. From germline, CDR1 is SGHRS and CDR2 YFSETQ. The CDR3 sequence: CASSLGLAGRSSYEQYF. The DNA of the CDR3 is TGCGCCAGCAGCTTGGGGCTAGCGGGAAGGAGCTCCTACGAGCAGTACTTC.

This chain uses TRBV5-6 with TRBJ2-1, with 11 bases identical to TRBD2. CDR1 and CDR2 from the germline V gene are SGHDT and YYEEEE. CDR3 length: 15 amino acids. V gave up 4 bases and J gave up 6 bases; unmatched junction bases: 6. The CDR3 coding sequence is TGTGCCAGCAGCCGGACTAGCGGGCCGCTCAATGAGCAGTTCTTC. Amino acid sequence: CASSRTSGPLNEQFF.

The V and J genes are TRBV5-1 and TRBJ2-1; 9 nucleotides match TRBD1. The CDR3 runs 15 residues. Germline CDR1 reads SGHRS; CDR2 reads YFSETQ. The V and J ends lost 4 bases and 9 bases, in that order; junction bases with no gene match: 11. Here the CDR3 reads CASSTGQGEFSEQFF. In DNA, the CDR3 is TGCGCCAGCAGCACGGGACAGGGTGAGTTTAGTGAGCAGTTCTTC.

This chain links TRBV24-1 with TRBJ2-1; no firm D call. Germline assignment: CDR1 KGHDR and CDR2 SFDVKD. V dropped 9 bases and J dropped 8 bases, with 16 bases sitting between them. The CDR3 length is 13 residues. The CDR3 loop reads CATEARSWDEQFF. In nucleotides, the CDR3 is TGTGCCACCGAGGCCCGGTCATGGGATGAGCAGTTCTTC.

This chain uses TRBV30 with TRBJ2-5; TRBD2 is a possible D gene (7 bases). With 4 bases removed from V and 4 bases from J, the gap between germline ends came to 13 bases. The CDR3 loop spans 13 amino acids. Per germline, CDR1 GTSNPN and CDR2 SVGIG (reference sequence). DNA for the CDR3: TGTGCCTGGACTAGGGGGAGGGCAGAGACCCAGTACTTC. Translated: CAWTRGRAETQYF.

This chain connects TRBV7-6 to TRBJ2-5; 10 positions match TRBD2. Germline trimming cut 5 bases from V and 5 bases from J; bases unmatched to any gene: 11. This CDR3 region has 16 residues. Germline assignment: CDR1 SGHVS and CDR2 FNYEAQ. The CDR3 protein is CASSTRPSGSHETQYF. CDR3 bases: TGTGCCAGCAGCACCCGCCCTAGCGGGAGTCACGAGACCCAGTACTTC.

The chain uses TRBV24-1 and TRBJ2-1, with TRBD2 matching 11 bases. V shed 7 bases, J shed 7 bases, and the junction held 8 bases outside the gene matches. This CDR3 is 15 amino acids long. Germline V CDR1 and CDR2: KGHDR, SFDVKD. CDR3 residues: CATRSGTSGVNEQFF. CDR3 DNA sequence: TGTGCCACCAGATCCGGGACTAGCGGAGTTAATGAGCAGTTCTTC.

V gene TRBV5-1 combines with J gene TRBJ1-1; TRBD1 aligns across 8 bases. CDR3 length: 16 residues. Germline CDR1 SGHRS, CDR2 YFSETQ. The trim removed 0 bases at V and 4 bases at J, leaving 8 bases unmatched. CDR3 nucleotide sequence: TGCGCCAGCAGCTTGGTCGCAGGGGGCTTGAGCACTGAAGCTTTCTTT. It encodes CASSLVAGGLSTEAFF.